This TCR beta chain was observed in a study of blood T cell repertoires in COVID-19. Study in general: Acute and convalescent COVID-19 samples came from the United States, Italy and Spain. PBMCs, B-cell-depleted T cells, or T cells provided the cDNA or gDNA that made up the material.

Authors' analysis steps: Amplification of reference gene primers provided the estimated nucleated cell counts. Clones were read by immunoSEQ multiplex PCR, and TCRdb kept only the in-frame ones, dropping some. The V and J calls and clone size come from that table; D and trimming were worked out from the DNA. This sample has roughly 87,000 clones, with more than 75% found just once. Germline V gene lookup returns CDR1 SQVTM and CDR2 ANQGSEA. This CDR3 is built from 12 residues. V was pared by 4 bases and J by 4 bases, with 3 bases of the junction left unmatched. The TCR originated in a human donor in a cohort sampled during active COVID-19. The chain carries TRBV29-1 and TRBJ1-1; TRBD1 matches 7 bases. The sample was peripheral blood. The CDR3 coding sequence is TGCAGCGTTGTACAGGGGTCCACTGAAGCTTTCTTT. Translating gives CSVVQGSTEAFF.